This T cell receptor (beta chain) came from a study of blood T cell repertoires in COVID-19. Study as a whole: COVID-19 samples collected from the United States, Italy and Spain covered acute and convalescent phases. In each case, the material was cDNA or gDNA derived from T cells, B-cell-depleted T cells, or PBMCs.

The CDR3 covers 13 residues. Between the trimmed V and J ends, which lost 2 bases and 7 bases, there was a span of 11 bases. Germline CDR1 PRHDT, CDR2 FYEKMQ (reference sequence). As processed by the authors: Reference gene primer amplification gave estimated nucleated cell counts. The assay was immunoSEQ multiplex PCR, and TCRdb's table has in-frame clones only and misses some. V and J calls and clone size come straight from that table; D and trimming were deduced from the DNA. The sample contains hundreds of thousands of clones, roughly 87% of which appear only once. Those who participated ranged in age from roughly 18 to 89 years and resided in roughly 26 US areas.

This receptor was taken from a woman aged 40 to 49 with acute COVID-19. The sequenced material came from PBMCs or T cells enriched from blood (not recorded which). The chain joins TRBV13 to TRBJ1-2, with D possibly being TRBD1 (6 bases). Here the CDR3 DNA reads TGTGCCAGCAGCTTACGGACAGAGAGTGGCTACACCTTC. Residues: CASSLRTESGYTF.